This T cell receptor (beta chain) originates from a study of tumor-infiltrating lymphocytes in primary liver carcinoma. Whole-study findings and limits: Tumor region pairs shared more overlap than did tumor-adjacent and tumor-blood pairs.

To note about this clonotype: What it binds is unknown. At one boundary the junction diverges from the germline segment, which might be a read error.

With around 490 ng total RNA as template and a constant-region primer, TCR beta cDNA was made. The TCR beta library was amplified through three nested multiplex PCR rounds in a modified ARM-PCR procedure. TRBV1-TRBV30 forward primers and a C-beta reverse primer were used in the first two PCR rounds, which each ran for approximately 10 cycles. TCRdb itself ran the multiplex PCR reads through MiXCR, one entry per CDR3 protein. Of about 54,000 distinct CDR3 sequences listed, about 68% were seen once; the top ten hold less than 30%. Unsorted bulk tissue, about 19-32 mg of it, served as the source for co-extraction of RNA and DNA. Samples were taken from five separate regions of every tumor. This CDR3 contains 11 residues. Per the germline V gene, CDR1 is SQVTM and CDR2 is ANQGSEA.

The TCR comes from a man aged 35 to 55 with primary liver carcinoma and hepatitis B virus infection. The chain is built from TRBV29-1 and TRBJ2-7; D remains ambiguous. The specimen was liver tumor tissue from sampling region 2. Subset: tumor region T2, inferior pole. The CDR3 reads CSGRVAYEHYF. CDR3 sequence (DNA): TGCAGTGGAAGGGTTGCTTACGAGCACTACTTC.